This entry is about one TCR beta chain. The CDR3 is 15 residues long. This record belongs to a study of T cell responses to AZD1222 COVID-19 vaccine. The method was immunoSEQ multiplex PCR; TCRdb's version includes in-frame clones alone and lacks a portion of them. This table has 120,000 to 150,000 clones, approximately 89% appearing once. The clonotype was recovered from an adult in good health. The V call is TRBV12-2, the J call TRBJ2-1; the D call in the table, TRBD1, was not verified against the DNA. TRBV12-2 is reported as a pseudogene. The starting material was peripheral blood, obtained on day 0 of MenACWY control vaccination. The CDR3 bases are TGTGCAAGTCGCCTCCGGGACAGAAAAACTAATGAGCAGTTCTTC. It is translated as CASRLRDRKTNEQFF.